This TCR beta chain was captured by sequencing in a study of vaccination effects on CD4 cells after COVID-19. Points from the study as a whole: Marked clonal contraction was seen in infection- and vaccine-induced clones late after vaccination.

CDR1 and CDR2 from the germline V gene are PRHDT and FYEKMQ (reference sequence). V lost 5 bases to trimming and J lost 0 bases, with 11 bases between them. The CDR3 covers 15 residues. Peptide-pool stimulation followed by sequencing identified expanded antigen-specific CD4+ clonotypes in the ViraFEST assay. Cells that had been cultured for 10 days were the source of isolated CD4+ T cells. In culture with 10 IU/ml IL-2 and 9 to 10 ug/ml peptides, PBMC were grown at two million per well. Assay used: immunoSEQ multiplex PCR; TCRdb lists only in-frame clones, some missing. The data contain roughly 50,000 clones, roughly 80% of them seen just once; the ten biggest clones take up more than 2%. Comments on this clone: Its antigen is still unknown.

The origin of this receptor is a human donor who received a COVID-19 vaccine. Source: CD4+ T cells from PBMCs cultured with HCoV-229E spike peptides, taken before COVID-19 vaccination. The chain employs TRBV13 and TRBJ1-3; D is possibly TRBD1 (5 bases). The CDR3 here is CASSLGRVSGNTIYF. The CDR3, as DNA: TGTGCCAGCAGCCTCGGCAGGGTCTCTGGAAACACCATATATTTT.